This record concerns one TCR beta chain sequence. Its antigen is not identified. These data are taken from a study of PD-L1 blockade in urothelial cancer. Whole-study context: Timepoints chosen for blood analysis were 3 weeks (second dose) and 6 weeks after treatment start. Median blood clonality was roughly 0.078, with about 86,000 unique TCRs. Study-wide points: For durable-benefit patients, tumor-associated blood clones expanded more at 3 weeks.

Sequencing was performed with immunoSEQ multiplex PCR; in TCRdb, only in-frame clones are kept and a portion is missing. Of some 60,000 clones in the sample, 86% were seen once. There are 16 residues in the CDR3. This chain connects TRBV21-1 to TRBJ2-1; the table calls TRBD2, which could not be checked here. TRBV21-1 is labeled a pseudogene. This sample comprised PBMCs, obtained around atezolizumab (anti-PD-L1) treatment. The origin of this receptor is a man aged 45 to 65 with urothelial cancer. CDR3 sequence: CASSKAAGLQHNEQFF. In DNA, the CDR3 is TGTGCCAGCAGCAAGGCTGCGGGCCTACAGCACAATGAGCAGTTCTTC.